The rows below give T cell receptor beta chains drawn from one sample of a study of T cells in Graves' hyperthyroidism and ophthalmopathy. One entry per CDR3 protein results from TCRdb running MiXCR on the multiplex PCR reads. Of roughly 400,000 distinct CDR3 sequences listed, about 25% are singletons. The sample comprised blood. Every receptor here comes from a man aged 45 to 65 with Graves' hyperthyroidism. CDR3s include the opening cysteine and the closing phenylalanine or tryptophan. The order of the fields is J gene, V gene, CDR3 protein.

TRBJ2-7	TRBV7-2	CASSQAGTSGTLTYEQYF
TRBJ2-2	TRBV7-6	CASSSGNRGTGELFF
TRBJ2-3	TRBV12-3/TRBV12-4	CASSLGLTTDTQYF
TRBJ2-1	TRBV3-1	CASSQGLAMGNEQFF
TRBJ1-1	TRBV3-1	CASSQESYTEAFF
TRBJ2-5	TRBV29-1	CSVSGGEETQYF
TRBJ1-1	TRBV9	CASSGTTGPTGEAFF
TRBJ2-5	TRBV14	CASSPRPFLETQYF
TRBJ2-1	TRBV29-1	CSVDEAGIYNEQFF
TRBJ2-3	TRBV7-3	CASSLLGGGTDTQYF
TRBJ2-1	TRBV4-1	CASSQDNYNEQFF
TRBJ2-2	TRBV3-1	CASSLRQGTNTGELFF
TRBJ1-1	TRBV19	CASSIPLQNMNTEAFF
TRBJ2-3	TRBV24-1	CATSDRTSGITDTQYF
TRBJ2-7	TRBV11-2	CASSQDRLADEQYF
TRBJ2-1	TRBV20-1	CSASFNAGLPNNEQFF
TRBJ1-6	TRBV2	CASSELGTGNSPLHF